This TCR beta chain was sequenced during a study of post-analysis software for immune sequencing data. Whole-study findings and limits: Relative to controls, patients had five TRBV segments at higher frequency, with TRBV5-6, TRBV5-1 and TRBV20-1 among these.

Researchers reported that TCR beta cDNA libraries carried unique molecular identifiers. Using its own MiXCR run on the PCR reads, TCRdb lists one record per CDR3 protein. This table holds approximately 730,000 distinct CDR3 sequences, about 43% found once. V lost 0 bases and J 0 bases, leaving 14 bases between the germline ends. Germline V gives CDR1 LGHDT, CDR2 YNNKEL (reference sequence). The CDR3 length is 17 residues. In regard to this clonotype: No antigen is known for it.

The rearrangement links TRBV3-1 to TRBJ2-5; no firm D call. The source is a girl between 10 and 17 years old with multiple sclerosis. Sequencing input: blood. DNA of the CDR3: TGTGCCAGCAGCCAAGAGCATTCCTGGACGGACCAAGAGACCCAGTACTTC. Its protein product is CASSQEHSWTDQETQYF.